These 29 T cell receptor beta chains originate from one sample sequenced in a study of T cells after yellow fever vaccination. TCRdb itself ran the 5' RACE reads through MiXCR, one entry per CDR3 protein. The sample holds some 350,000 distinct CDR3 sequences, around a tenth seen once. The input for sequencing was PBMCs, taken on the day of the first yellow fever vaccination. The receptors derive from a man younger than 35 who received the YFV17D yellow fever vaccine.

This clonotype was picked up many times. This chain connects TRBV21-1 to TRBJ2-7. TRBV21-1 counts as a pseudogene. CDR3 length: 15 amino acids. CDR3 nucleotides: TGTGCCAGCAGCAAAGCGCTTTTGGCGACCTACGAGCAGTACTTC. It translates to CASSKALLATYEQYF.

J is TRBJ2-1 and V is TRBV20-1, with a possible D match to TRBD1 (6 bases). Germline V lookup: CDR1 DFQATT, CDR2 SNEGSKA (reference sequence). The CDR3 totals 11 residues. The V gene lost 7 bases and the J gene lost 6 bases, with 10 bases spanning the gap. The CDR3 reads CSELRGNEQFF. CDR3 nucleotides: TGCAGTGAACTCAGGGGCAATGAGCAGTTCTTC.

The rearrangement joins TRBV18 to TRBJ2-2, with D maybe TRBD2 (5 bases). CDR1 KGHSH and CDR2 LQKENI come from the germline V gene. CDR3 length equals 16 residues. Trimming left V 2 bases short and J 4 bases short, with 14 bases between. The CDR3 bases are TGTGCCAGCTCACCAACGGTCTTAGAGGGCACCGGGGAGCTGTTTTTT. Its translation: CASSPTVLEGTGELFF.

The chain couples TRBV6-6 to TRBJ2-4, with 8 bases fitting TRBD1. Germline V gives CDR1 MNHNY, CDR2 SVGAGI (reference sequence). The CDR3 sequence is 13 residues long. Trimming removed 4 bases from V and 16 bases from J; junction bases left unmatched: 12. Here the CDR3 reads CASSSTGTGLYYF. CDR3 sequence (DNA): TGTGCCAGCAGTTCCACCGGGACAGGCCTTTATTACTTC.

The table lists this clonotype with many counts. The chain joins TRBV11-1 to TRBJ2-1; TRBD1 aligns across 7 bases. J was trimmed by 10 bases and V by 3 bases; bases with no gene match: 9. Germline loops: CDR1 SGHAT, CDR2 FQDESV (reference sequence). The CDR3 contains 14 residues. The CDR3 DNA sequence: TGTGCCAGCAGCTTGGAACAGGGGATGTTAGAGCAGTTCTTC. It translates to CASSLEQGMLEQFF. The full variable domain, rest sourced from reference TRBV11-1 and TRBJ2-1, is EAEVAQSPRYKITEKSQAVAFWCDPISGHATLYWYRQILGQGPELLVQFQDESVVDDSQLPKDRFSAERLKGVDSTLKIQPAELGDSAMYLCASSLEQGMLEQFFGPGTRLTVL.

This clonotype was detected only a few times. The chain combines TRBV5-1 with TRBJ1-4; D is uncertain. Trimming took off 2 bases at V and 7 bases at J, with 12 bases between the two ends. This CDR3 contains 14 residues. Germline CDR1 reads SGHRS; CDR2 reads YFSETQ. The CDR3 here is CASSLNGDGEKLFF. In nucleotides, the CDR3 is TGCGCCAGCAGCTTAAACGGGGATGGTGAAAAACTGTTTTTT. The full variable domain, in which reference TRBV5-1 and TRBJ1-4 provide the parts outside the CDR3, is KAGVTQTPRYLIKTRGQQVTLSCSPISGHRSVSWYQQTPGQGLQFLFEYFSETQRNKGNFPGRFSGRQFSNSRSEMNVSTLELGDSALYLCASSLNGDGEKLFFGSGTQLSVL.

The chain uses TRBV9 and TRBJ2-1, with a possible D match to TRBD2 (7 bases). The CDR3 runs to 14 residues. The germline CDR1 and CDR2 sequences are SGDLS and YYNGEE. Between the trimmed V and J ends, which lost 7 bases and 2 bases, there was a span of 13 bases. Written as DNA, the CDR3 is TGTGCCAGCGGTCTCGGGGGGCCCTACAATGAGCAGTTCTTC. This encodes CASGLGGPYNEQFF.

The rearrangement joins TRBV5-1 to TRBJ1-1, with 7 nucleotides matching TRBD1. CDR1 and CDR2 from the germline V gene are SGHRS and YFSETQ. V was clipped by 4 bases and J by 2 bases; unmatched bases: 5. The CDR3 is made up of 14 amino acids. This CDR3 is CASSIQGSNTEAFF. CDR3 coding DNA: TGCGCCAGCAGCATACAGGGGTCCAACACTGAAGCTTTCTTT.

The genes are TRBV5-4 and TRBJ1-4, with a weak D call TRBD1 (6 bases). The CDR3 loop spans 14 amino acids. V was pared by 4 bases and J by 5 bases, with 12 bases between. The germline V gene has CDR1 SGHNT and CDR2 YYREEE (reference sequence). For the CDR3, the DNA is TGTGCCAGCAGCCTTGGTGGACAGAATGAAAAACTGTTTTTT. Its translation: CASSLGGQNEKLFF.

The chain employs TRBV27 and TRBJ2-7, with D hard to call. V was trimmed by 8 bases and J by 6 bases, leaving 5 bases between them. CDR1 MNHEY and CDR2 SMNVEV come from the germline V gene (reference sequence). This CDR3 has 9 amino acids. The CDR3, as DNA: TGTGCCAGCGATAGCGAGCAGTACGTC. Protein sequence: CASDSEQYV.

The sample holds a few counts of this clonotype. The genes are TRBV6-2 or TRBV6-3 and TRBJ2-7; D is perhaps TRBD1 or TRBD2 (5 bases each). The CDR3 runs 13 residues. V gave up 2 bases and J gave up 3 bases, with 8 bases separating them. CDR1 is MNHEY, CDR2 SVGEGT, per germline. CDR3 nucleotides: TGTGCCAGCAGTTACCCGGGGCGCTACGAGCAGTACGTC. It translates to CASSYPGRYEQYV.

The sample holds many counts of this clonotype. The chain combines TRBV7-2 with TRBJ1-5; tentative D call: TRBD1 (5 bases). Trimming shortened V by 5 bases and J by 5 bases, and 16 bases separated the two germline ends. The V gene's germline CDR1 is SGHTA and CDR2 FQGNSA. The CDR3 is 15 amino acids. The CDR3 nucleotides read TGTGCCAGCAGCCCTCAGGCCAGGGTGGATCAGCCCCAGCATTTT. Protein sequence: CASSPQARVDQPQHF.

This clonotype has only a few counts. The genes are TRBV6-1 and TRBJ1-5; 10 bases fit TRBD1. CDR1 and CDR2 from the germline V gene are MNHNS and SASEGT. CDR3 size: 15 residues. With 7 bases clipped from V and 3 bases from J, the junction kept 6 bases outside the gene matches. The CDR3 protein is CASKDRGQPNQPQHF. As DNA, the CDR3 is TGTGCCAGCAAAGACAGGGGGCAACCCAATCAGCCCCAGCATTTT.

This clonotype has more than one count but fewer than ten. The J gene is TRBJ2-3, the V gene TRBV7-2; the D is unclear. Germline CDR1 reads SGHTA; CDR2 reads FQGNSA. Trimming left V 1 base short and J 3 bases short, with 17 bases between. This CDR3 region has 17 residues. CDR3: CASSLVGPPGRTDTQYF. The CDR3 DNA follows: TGTGCCAGCAGCTTAGTCGGGCCCCCCGGAAGAACAGATACGCAGTATTTT.

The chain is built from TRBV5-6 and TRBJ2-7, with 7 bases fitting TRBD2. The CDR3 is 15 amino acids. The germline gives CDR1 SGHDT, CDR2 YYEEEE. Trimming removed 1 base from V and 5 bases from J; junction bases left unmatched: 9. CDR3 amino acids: CASSLPAGYANEQYF. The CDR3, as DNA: TGTGCCAGCAGCTTGCCAGCGGGGTACGCTAACGAGCAGTACTTC.

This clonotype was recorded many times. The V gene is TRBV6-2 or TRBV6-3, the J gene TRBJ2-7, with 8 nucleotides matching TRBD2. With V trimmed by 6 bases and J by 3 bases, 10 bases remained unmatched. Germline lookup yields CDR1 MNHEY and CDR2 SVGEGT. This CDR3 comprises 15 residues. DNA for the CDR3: TGTGCCAGCAGCCCCCTAAGCGGGGGTGTCTACGAGCAGTACGTC. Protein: CASSPLSGGVYEQYV.

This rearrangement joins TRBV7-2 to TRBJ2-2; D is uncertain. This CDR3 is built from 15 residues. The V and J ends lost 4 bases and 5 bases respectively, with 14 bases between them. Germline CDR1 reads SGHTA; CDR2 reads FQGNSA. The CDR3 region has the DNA TGTGCCAGCAGCTACTACCAAGCGAGTACCGGGGAGCTGTTTTTT. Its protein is CASSYYQASTGELFF.

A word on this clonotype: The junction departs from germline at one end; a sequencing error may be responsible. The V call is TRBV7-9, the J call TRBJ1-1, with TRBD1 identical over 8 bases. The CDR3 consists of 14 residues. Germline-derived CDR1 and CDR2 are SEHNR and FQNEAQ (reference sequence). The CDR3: CASSLAGGPTEAFF. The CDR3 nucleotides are TGTGCCAGCAGCCTAGCAGGGGGCCCCACTGAAGCTTTCTTT.

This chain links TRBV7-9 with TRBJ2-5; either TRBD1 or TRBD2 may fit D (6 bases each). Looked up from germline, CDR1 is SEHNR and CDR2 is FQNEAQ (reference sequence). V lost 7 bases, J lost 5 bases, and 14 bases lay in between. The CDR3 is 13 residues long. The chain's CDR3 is CASTPRGVETQYF. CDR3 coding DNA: TGTGCCAGCACCCCTAGGGGGGTGGAGACCCAGTACTTC.

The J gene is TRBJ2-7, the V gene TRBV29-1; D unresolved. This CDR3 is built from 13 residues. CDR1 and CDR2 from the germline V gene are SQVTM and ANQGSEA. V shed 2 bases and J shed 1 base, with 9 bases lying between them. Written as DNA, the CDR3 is TGCAGCGTTGAATCGGCGCAGTCCTACGAGCAGTACTTC. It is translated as CSVESAQSYEQYF.

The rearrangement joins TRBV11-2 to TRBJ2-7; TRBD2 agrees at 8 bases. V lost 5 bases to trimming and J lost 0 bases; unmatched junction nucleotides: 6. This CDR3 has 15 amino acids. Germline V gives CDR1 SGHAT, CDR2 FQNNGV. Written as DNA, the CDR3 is TGTGCCAGCAGCCGAGAAAGCGGGAGCTCCTACGAGCAGTACGTC. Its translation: CASSRESGSSYEQYV.

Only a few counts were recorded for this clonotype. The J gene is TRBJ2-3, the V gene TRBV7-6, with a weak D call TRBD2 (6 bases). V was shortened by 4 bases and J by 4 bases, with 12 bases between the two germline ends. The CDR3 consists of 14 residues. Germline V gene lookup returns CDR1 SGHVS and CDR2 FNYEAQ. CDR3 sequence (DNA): TGTGCCAGCAGCTCCGGGACTCCTTCAGATACGCAGTATTTT. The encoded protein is CASSSGTPSDTQYF.

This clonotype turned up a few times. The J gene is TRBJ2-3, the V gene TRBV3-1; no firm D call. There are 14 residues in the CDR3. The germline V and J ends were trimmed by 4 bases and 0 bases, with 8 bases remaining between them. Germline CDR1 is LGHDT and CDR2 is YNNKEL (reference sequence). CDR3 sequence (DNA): TGTGCCAGCAGCCCCAGAGCTAGCACAGATACGCAGTATTTT. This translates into CASSPRASTDTQYF.

CDR3 nucleotides: TGTGCCAGCAGCTTAGAAATCATGAACACTGAAGCTTTCTTT. This encodes CASSLEIMNTEAFF. This sequence joins TRBV11-2 and TRBJ1-1; no definite D call. The V end was cut by 0 bases, the J end by 0 bases, with 5 bases between. CDR1 is SGHAT, CDR2 FQNNGV, per germline. CDR3 length equals 14 residues.

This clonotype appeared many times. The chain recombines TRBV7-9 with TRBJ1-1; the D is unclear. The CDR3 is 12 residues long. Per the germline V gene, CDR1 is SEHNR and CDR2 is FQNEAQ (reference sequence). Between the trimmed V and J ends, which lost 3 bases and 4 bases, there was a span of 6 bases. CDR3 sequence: CASSLAVTEAFF. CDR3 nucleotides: TGTGCCAGCAGCTTGGCCGTCACTGAAGCTTTCTTT.

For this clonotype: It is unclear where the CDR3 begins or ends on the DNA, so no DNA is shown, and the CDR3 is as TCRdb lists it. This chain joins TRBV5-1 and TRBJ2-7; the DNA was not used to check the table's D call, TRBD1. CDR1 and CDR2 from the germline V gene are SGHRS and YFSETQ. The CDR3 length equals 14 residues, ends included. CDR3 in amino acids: CASSWGTGSGEPYV.

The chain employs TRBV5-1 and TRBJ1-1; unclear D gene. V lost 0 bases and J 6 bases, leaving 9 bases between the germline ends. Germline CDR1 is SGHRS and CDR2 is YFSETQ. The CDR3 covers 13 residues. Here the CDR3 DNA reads TGCGCCAGCAGCTTGGCCACCTCGGCTGAAGCTTTCTTT. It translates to CASSLATSAEAFF.

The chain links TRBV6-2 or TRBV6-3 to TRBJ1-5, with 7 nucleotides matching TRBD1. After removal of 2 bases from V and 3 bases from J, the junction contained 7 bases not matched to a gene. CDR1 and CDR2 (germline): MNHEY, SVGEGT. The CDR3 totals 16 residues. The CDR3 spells CASSYTGQRDNQPQHF. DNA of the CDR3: TGTGCCAGCAGTTACACGGGACAGAGAGACAATCAGCCCCAGCATTTT.

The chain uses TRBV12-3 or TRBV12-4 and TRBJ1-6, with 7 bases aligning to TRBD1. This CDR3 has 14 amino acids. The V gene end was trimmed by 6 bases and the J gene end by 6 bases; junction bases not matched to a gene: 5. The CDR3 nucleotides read TGTGCCAGCAGCTCGGGACAGATTAATTCACCCCTCCACTTT. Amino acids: CASSSGQINSPLHF.